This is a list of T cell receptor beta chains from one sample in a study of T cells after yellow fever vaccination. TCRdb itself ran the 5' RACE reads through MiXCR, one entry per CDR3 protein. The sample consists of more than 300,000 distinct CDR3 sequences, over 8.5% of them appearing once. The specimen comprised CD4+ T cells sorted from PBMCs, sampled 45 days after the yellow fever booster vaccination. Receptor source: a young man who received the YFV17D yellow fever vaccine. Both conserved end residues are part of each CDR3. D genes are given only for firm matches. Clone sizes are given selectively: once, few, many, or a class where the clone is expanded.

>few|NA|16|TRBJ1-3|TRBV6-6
CASSYGGGLSGNTIYF
TGTGCCAGCAGTTACGGAGGGGGGCTCTCTGGAAACACCATATATTTT
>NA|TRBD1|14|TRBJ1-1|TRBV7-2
CASSYRQGGTEAFF
TGTGCCAGCAGCTATCGACAGGGGGGCACTGAAGCTTTCTTT
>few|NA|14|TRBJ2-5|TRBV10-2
CASSIQDLQETQYF
TGCGCCAGCAGCATACAAGACCTCCAAGAGACCCAGTACTTC
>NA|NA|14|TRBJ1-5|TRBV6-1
CASSESIGNQPQHF
TGTGCCAGCAGTGAATCCATTGGCAATCAGCCCCAGCATTTT
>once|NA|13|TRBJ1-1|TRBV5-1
CASGTDSNTEAFF
TGCGCCAGCGGAACAGATTCGAACACTGAAGCTTTCTTT
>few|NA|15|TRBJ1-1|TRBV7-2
CASSLAAGTSTEAFF
TGTGCCAGCAGCTTAGCGGCAGGGACGAGCACTGAAGCTTTCTTT
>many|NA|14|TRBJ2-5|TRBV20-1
CSARDQPGWETQYF
TGCAGTGCTAGAGATCAACCCGGGTGGGAGACCCAGTACTTC
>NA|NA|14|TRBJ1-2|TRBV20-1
CSAPYRAGGLGYTF
TGCAGTGCTCCTTACAGGGCAGGAGGGTTAGGCTACACCTTC
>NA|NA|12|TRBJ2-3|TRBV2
CASRSQLWAQYF
TGTGCCAGCCGCAGCCAGCTTTGGGCGCAGTATTTT
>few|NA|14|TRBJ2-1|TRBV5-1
CASSLIPSDNEQFF
TGCGCCAGCAGCTTGATTCCCTCGGACAATGAGCAGTTCTTC
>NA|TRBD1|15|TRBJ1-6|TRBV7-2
CASSLGSRGYSPLHF
TGTGCCAGCAGCTTAGGAAGCAGGGGGTATTCACCCCTCCACTTT
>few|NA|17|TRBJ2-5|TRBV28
CASRLTGIWGNQETQYF
TGTGCCAGCAGGTTAACAGGGATTTGGGGGAATCAAGAGACCCAGTACTTC
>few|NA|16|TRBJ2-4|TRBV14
CASSQGRGSVKNIQYF
TGTGCCAGCAGCCAAGGCCGAGGGTCTGTCAAAAACATTCAGTACTTC
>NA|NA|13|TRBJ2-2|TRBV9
CASSVRITGELFF
TGTGCCAGCAGCGTCAGAATCACCGGGGAGCTGTTTTTT
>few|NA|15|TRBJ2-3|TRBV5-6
CASSLVTGSTDTQYF
TGTGCCAGCAGCTTGGTGACGGGTAGCACAGATACGCAGTATTTT
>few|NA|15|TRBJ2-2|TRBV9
CASSPRGGNTGELFF
TGTGCCAGCAGCCCGAGGGGAGGGAACACCGGGGAGCTGTTTTTT
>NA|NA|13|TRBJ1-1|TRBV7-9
CASSFFPNTEAFF
TGTGCCAGCAGCTTCTTTCCCAACACTGAAGCTTTCTTT
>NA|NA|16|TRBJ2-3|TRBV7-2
CASSQPPGPYTDTQYF
TGTGCCAGCAGCCAACCCCCGGGACCCTACACAGATACGCAGTATTTT